This TCR beta chain is from a study of blood T cell repertoires in COVID-19. For the study at large: The United States, Italy and Spain were the sources of the acute and convalescent COVID-19 samples. PBMCs, B-cell-depleted T cells, or T cells were the source of the cDNA or gDNA that made up the material.

This clone was detected only a few times. Germline lookup yields CDR1 KGHSH and CDR2 LQKENI. Trimming removed 2 bases from V and 9 bases from J; junction bases left unmatched: 7. The CDR3 spans 15 residues. Per the original data handling: It was from reference gene primer amplification that nucleated cell counts were estimated. Profiling relied on immunoSEQ multiplex PCR, and the TCRdb table lists in-frame clones only, not all of them. The V and J calls and clone size are taken from that table; D and trimming were inferred from the DNA. In the table there are about 200,000 clones, around nine tenths of which are singletons.

Sequences were obtained from peripheral blood. This receptor was identified in a woman between 40 and 50 years old who had recovered from COVID-19. This chain joins TRBV18 and TRBJ1-5; TRBD1 matches 10 bases. CDR3 in amino acids: CASSPSGQGTSPQHF. The DNA for the CDR3 is TGTGCCAGCTCACCATCGGGACAGGGGACCTCGCCCCAGCATTTT. Variable domain in full (rest from reference TRBV18 and TRBJ1-5): NAGVMQNPRHLVRRRGQEARLRCSPMKGHSHVYWYRQLPEEGLKFMVYLQKENIIDESGMPKERFSAEFPKEGPSILRIQQVVRGDSAAYFCASSPSGQGTSPQHFGDGTRLSIL.